Following are 7 T cell receptor beta chains from one sample sequenced in a study of cytomegalovirus exposure and HLA in healthy donors. PCR amplification relied on 60 Vbeta primers (plus 13 Jbeta primers). The data were produced by immunoSEQ multiplex PCR, yet TCRdb's version contains in-frame clones alone and is incomplete. The table includes approximately 110,000 clones, over 65% detected once. The specimen was PBMCs. Every receptor here comes from a middle-aged man in good health and CMV-seropositive.

There are a few counts of this clone. V is TRBV29-1 and J is TRBJ2-3; TRBD1 agrees at 11 bases. Looked up from germline, CDR1 is SQVTM and CDR2 is ANQGSEA. Trimming cost V 6 bases and J 5 bases; bases outside gene matches: 13. The CDR3 totals 16 residues. The CDR3 reads CSVRLSGTGGGDTQYF. Written as DNA, the CDR3 is TGCAGCGTGCGATTATCCGGGACAGGGGGTGGAGATACGCAGTATTTT.

The chain combines TRBV5-1 with TRBJ1-2, with 7 bases fitting TRBD1. CDR1 is SGHRS, CDR2 YFSETQ, per germline. The trim removed 3 bases at V and 6 bases at J, leaving 8 bases unmatched. CDR3 size: 14 residues. Written as DNA, the CDR3 is TGCGCCAGCAGCTCGGGACAGACAAATGATGGCTACACCTTC. It is translated as CASSSGQTNDGYTF.

With regard to this clone: Sequence at one end of the junction differs from germline and may be a read error. The sample carries other DNA sequences with the same CDR3. The chain has TRBV30 and TRBJ1-1, with D tentatively TRBD1 (5 bases). From germline, CDR1 is GTSNPN and CDR2 SVGIG (reference sequence). This CDR3 has 13 residues. The CDR3 DNA is TGTGCCTGGAGGTGGGGCAGAAACACTGAGGCTTTCTTT. Its protein is CAWRWGRNTEAFF.

Points on this clone: Compared with germline, one end of the junction differs, possibly owing to a read error. The rearrangement links TRBV7-7 to TRBJ2-2, with D tentatively TRBD2 (6 bases). This CDR3 region has 14 residues. CDR1 is SSHAT and CDR2 is FNYEAQ in the germline V gene (reference sequence). The CDR3 region has the DNA TGTGCTAGCAGCTTACTAGGAGGGTCCGGGGAGCTGTTTTTT. This encodes CASSLLGGSGELFF.

This clone was picked up a small number of times. This chain links TRBV2 with TRBJ1-2, with D uncertain. There are 14 residues in the CDR3. V gave up 7 bases and J gave up 2 bases, with 14 bases separating them. Germline lookup yields CDR1 SNHLY and CDR2 FYNNEI. In DNA form, the CDR3 reads TGTGCCAGCAAGCGGCAGGTGGAAAACTATGGCTACACCTTC. It is translated as CASKRQVENYGYTF.

The chain recombines TRBV28 with TRBJ2-2, with D perhaps TRBD2 (7 bases). Germline-derived CDR1 and CDR2 are MDHEN and SYDVKM. This CDR3 has 15 residues. V shed 2 bases and J shed 3 bases, with 10 bases lying between them. CDR3 bases: TGTGCCAGCAGTTTAGGGGGGGCTTACACCGGGGAGCTGTTTTTT. This codes for CASSLGGAYTGELFF.

V is TRBV19 and J is TRBJ2-5; TRBD2 is a possible D gene (6 bases). V shed 6 bases and J shed 4 bases, with 12 bases lying between them. Germline V lookup: CDR1 LNHDA, CDR2 SQIVND (reference sequence). This CDR3 spans 13 amino acids. This CDR3 is CASSSGGVETQYF. In nucleotides, the CDR3 is TGTGCCAGTAGCTCGGGCGGGGTAGAGACCCAGTACTTC.